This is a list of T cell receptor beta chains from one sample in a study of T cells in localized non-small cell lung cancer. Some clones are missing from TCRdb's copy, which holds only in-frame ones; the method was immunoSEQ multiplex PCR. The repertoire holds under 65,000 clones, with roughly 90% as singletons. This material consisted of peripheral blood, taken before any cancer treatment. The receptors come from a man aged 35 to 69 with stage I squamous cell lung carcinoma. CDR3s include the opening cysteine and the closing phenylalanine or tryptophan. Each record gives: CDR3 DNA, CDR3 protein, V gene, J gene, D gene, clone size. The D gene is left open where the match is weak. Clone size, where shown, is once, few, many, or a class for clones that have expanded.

DNA: TGTGCCAGCAGCCCCCAGGCGGCGTACGAGCAGTACTTC
CDR3: CASSPQAAYEQYF
V: TRBV7-6
J: TRBJ2-7
D: -
size: -

DNA: TGCGCCGGCCCTAGCGGGAGCACAGATACGCAGTATTTT
CDR3: CAGPSGSTDTQYF
V: TRBV10-1
J: TRBJ2-3
D: TRBD2
size: few

DNA: TGTGCTAGTGGTATCCGACAGGGATCCTACAATGAGCAGTTCTTC
CDR3: CASGIRQGSYNEQFF
V: TRBV12-5
J: TRBJ2-1
D: TRBD1
size: -

DNA: TGTGCCAGCAGCTCCGGACTAGCGGGGTACAATGAGCAGTTCTTC
CDR3: CASSSGLAGYNEQFF
V: TRBV5-4
J: TRBJ2-1
D: TRBD2
size: -

DNA: TGTGCCAGCAGCCGGAAAACAGGTGACACCGGGGAGCTGTTTTTT
CDR3: CASSRKTGDTGELFF
V: TRBV7-9
J: TRBJ2-2
D: -
size: -

DNA: TGTGCCTGGGGACGGGTGAGCAATCAGCCCCAGCATTTT
CDR3: CAWGRVSNQPQHF
V: TRBV30
J: TRBJ1-5
D: -
size: -

DNA: TGTGCCAGCAGCTTTGGTCGGGGAGGGTGGACAGATACGCAGTATTTT
CDR3: CASSFGRGGWTDTQYF
V: TRBV11-1
J: TRBJ2-3
D: TRBD2
size: once

DNA: TGTGCCAGCAGCCACGAGAGCACAGATACGCAGTATTTT
CDR3: CASSHESTDTQYF
V: TRBV11-3
J: TRBJ2-3
D: -
size: -

DNA: TGCGCCAGCAGCTTACGGACTAGCGGGAACAGGAGGACAGATACGCAGTATTTT
CDR3: CASSLRTSGNRRTDTQYF
V: TRBV5-1
J: TRBJ2-3
D: TRBD2
size: -

DNA: TGTGCCATCAGTGGCGCGGACTCCAATGAGCAGTTCTTC
CDR3: CAISGADSNEQFF
V: TRBV10-3
J: TRBJ2-1
D: -
size: few

DNA: TGTGCCAGCAGTGGGCAGATCCAAGAGACCCAGTACTTC
CDR3: CASSGQIQETQYF
V: TRBV25-1
J: TRBJ2-5
D: -
size: -

DNA: TGTGCCAGCAAGGCTGCGGCAGGGCCCTACGAGCAGTACTTC
CDR3: CASKAAAGPYEQYF
V: TRBV19
J: TRBJ2-7
D: -
size: -

DNA: TGCAGTGCCGGGGTCGGGGAGCAGTACTTC
CDR3: CSAGVGEQYF
V: TRBV20-1
J: TRBJ2-7
D: -
size: -

DNA: TGTGCCAGCAGTTTAGAAGAAGGGGGGCTCTACTATGGCTACACCTTC
CDR3: CASSLEEGGLYYGYTF
V: TRBV28
J: TRBJ1-2
D: -
size: -

DNA: TGCAGTGCTAGAGCGACGAAAGCCCAGCATTTT
CDR3: CSARATKAQHF
V: TRBV20-1
J: TRBJ1-5
D: -
size: -

DNA: TGTGCCAGCAGCTTAGCGGGGCCGAACACCGGGGAGCTGTTTTTT
CDR3: CASSLAGPNTGELFF
V: TRBV7-2
J: TRBJ2-2
D: -
size: -

DNA: TGTGCCAGCAGCCCCTCCGGGATGGTATACGAGCAGTACTTC
CDR3: CASSPSGMVYEQYF
V: TRBV9
J: TRBJ2-7
D: -
size: -

DNA: TGTGCCAGCACCAACGGAGGGGGAAGGATCTACGAGCAGTACTTC
CDR3: CASTNGGGRIYEQYF
V: TRBV5-4
J: TRBJ2-7
D: -
size: -

DNA: TGTGCCAGCAGCGCTGGCTGGGACGACTCCTACGAGCAGTACTTC
CDR3: CASSAGWDDSYEQYF
V: TRBV6-5
J: TRBJ2-7
D: -
size: -

DNA: TGTGCCAGCAGCCAGACAGGGCGCTACAATGAGCAGTTCTTC
CDR3: CASSQTGRYNEQFF
V: TRBV7-3
J: TRBJ2-1
D: TRBD1
size: -

DNA: TGTGCCAGCAGCACCAGAGTTGGATCCTACGAGCAGTACTTC
CDR3: CASSTRVGSYEQYF
V: TRBV9
J: TRBJ2-7
D: -
size: few

DNA: TGCGCCAGCAGCCATATTGTGATGCGGGCTAGCGGGAGGTTGTACCAAGAGACCCAGTACTTC
CDR3: CASSHIVMRASGRLYQETQYF
V: TRBV4-3
J: TRBJ2-5
D: TRBD2
size: -

DNA: TGTGCCAGCAGCCCCGTCCGGGAGGACACCATATATTTT
CDR3: CASSPVREDTIYF
V: TRBV11-2
J: TRBJ1-3
D: -
size: -

DNA: TGTGCCAGCAGCTCCCAATACGAGCAGTACTTC
CDR3: CASSSQYEQYF
V: TRBV11-2
J: TRBJ2-7
D: -
size: -

DNA: TGTGCCAGCAGCGTACAGGGGTTTAGCAATCAGCCCCAGCATTTT
CDR3: CASSVQGFSNQPQHF
V: TRBV7-2
J: TRBJ1-5
D: TRBD1
size: few

DNA: TGTGCCACCAGCTTTAAACTAGGGGGGAATCAGCCCCAGCATTTT
CDR3: CATSFKLGGNQPQHF
V: TRBV15
J: TRBJ1-5
D: -
size: -

DNA: TGCAGCTCCGCGACTAGCGGGAGCGATACGCAGTATTTT
CDR3: CSSATSGSDTQYF
V: TRBV29-1
J: TRBJ2-3
D: TRBD2
size: -